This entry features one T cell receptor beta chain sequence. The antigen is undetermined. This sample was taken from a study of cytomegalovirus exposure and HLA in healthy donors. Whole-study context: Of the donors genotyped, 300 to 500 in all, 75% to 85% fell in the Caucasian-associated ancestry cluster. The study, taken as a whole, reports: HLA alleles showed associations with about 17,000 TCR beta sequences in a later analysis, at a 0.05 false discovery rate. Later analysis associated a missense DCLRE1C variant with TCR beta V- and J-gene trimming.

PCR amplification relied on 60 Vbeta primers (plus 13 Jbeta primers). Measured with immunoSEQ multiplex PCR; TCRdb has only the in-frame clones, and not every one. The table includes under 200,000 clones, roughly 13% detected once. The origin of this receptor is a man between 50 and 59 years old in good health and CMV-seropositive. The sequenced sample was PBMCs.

CDR3 sequence (DNA): TGTGCCAGTAAAACCGGACAATATAATTCACCCCTCCACTTT. It translates to CASKTGQYNSPLHF. V usage is TRBV19 and J usage is TRBJ1-6; D may be TRBD1 (5 bases). The CDR3 covers 14 residues. V was trimmed by 7 bases and J by 4 bases, leaving 11 bases between them. Germline values: CDR1 LNHDA, CDR2 SQIVND (reference sequence).